This T cell receptor beta chain appears in the sequencing data of a study of cytotoxic CD8 clonotypes in ibrutinib-treated CLL. The protocol was immunoSEQ multiplex PCR, while the TCRdb copy is restricted to in-frame clones and leaves out a portion. Of over 120,000 clones in the sample, around 76% were seen once. In this sample, this clone turned up once. Its antigen remains unknown. The CDR3 loop spans 16 amino acids. Notes on the study in general: Upon ibrutinib response clonality rose, and upon progression it fell back toward baseline.

The source was PBMCs, collected after 24 months of ibrutinib treatment. The TCR comes from a human donor with chronic lymphocytic leukemia. The chain links TRBV21-1 to TRBJ2-4. TRBV21-1 is termed a pseudogene. Written as DNA, the CDR3 is TGTGCCAGCAGCAAAGGCCCGCCGGTGGGGGAAAACATTCAGTACTTC. It specifies CASSKGPPVGENIQYF.